These 19 T cell receptor beta chains were sequenced from one sample in a study of type 1 and type 2 diabetes patients. Amplification started from genomic DNA. Multiplex PCR with 30 forward and 13 reverse primers amplified the TCR beta CDR3. TCRdb passed the multiplex PCR reads through MiXCR, listing each CDR3 protein once. This table has approximately 260,000 distinct CDR3 sequences, 47% appearing once. The sequenced sample was peripheral blood mononuclear cells (PBMCs). The source is a young man with type 2 diabetes.

The chain joins TRBV4-1 to TRBJ1-1, with D perhaps matching TRBD1 (5 bases). Germline V CDR1 and CDR2: MGHRA, YSYEKL. The CDR3 runs to 17 residues. V lost 0 bases, J lost 0 bases, and 14 bases lay in between. Written as DNA, the CDR3 is TGCGCCAGCAGCCAAGAAGGCGGGACTGTTATGAACACTGAAGCTTTCTTT. Its translation: CASSQEGGTVMNTEAFF.

This chain joins TRBV20-1 and TRBJ1-6, with 9 bases identical to TRBD1. The CDR3 covers 12 residues. Germline loops: CDR1 DFQATT, CDR2 SNEGSKA (reference sequence). V shed 6 bases and J 10 bases; nucleotides not matched to a gene: 4. This CDR3 is CSATGGRSPLHF. CDR3 sequence (DNA): TGCAGTGCCACAGGGGGCCGATCACCCCTCCACTTT.

This clonotype showed up just a few times. The chain joins TRBV7-2 to TRBJ1-5; a possible D gene is TRBD1 (6 bases). The germline V gene has CDR1 SGHTA and CDR2 FQGNSA. V gave up 9 bases and J gave up 3 bases, with 12 bases separating them. The CDR3 runs 13 residues. CDR3 in DNA: TGTGCCAGTACCAACAGGGACAATCAGCCCCAGCATTTT. Its translation is CASTNRDNQPQHF.

This clonotype has more than one count but fewer than ten. The rearrangement uses TRBV7-8 and TRBJ1-2, with D possibly being TRBD1 (5 bases). Between the trimmed V and J ends, which lost 5 bases and 4 bases, there was a span of 14 bases. Germline-derived CDR1 and CDR2 are SGHVS and FQNEAQ. There are 14 residues in the CDR3. The chain's CDR3 is CASSTRQTTYGYTF. The CDR3 region has the DNA TGTGCCAGCAGCACTAGACAGACGACCTATGGCTACACCTTC.

This chain joins TRBV19 and TRBJ2-7; no definite D call. This CDR3 has 13 residues. Between the trimmed V and J ends, which lost 4 bases and 3 bases, there was a span of 10 bases. Per germline, CDR1 LNHDA and CDR2 SQIVND (reference sequence). In DNA, the CDR3 is TGTGCCAGTAGTACCCCGGACCACTACGAGCAGTACTTC. This codes for CASSTPDHYEQYF. The full variable domain, rest sourced from reference TRBV19 and TRBJ2-7, is DGGITQSPKYLFRKEGQNVTLSCEQNLNHDAMYWYRQDPGQGLRLIYYSQIVNDFQKGDIAEGYSVSREKKESFPLTVTSAQKNPTAFYLCASSTPDHYEQYFGPGTRLTVT.

The J gene is TRBJ1-1, the V gene TRBV20-1; TRBD1 matches at 8 bases. Germline values: CDR1 DFQATT, CDR2 SNEGSKA (reference sequence). The CDR3 totals 13 residues. V lost 0 bases and J lost 13; bases outside the gene matches: 10. The CDR3 sequence: CSARDPDRAEVFF. The CDR3 DNA follows: TGCAGTGCTAGAGACCCGGACAGGGCGGAGGTTTTCTTT.

This clonotype was recorded many times. The V call is TRBV7-8, the J call TRBJ2-5; a possible D gene is TRBD1 (5 bases). Germline CDR1 reads SGHVS; CDR2 reads FQNEAQ. Deletions cut 1 base from V and 6 bases from J, with 6 bases between. The CDR3 is 12 amino acids. The CDR3 here is CASSLVGQTQYF. The CDR3 DNA reads TGTGCCAGCAGCTTAGTGGGGCAGACCCAGTACTTC.

Concerning this clonotype itself: One base away lies a much larger clone, so this may be a sequencing read error. The chain carries TRBV15 and TRBJ1-5; D is uncertain. Germline V gene sequence: CDR1 LNHNV, CDR2 YYDKDF (reference sequence). The CDR3 extends over 15 amino acids. With 3 bases removed from V and 4 bases from J, the gap between germline ends came to 13 bases. The CDR3 DNA is TGTGCCACCAGCAGGGGTAGATCGGGAAATCAGCCCCAGCATTTT. It codes for CATSRGRSGNQPQHF.

Regarding this clonotype: A junction boundary mismatches the germline segment, possibly from a read error. V is TRBV7-7 and J is TRBJ2-1; 9 bases are a match to TRBD1. CDR3 length equals 13 residues. Germline-derived CDR1 and CDR2 are SSHAT and FNYEAQ (reference sequence). CDR3 coding DNA: TGTGCTAGCAGCTTAGGACAGGGGAATGAGCAGTTCTTC. Protein: CASSLGQGNEQFF.

The chain combines TRBV9 with TRBJ1-4; D is possibly TRBD1 (5 bases). There are 15 residues in the CDR3. Trimming shortened V by 1 base and J by 3 bases, and 10 bases separated the two germline ends. Germline CDR1 SGDLS, CDR2 YYNGEE. In DNA form, the CDR3 reads TGTGCCAGCAGCGTATGGGGCGCGTCTAATGAAAAACTGTTTTTT. Translating it yields CASSVWGASNEKLFF.

The chain employs TRBV7-3 and TRBJ2-1; D might be TRBD2 (7 bases). CDR1 SGHTA and CDR2 FQGTGA come from the germline V gene. V was trimmed by 2 bases and J by 0 bases, leaving 11 bases between them. This CDR3 region has 16 residues. The CDR3 sequence is CASSLGGGASYNEQFF. Written as DNA, the CDR3 is TGTGCCAGCAGCTTAGGTGGGGGGGCCTCCTACAATGAGCAGTTCTTC.

This clonotype came up many times. The chain uses TRBV7-2 and TRBJ2-5; a possible D gene is TRBD1 (5 bases). Germline CDR1 reads SGHTA; CDR2 reads FQGNSA. The CDR3 is made up of 12 amino acids. Trimming cost V 4 bases and J 11 bases, with 14 bases left between them. The CDR3 sequence: CASSSHKDTQYF. As DNA, the CDR3 is TGTGCCAGCAGCTCCCATAAGGACACACAGTACTTC.

This clonotype came up many times. The chain has TRBV15 and TRBJ1-1; no reliable D call. Germline loops: CDR1 LNHNV, CDR2 YYDKDF (reference sequence). CDR3 length: 14 residues. The V and J ends lost 7 bases and 4 bases respectively, with 16 bases between them. CDR3 region: CATIRTEPSTEAFF. The CDR3 DNA follows: TGTGCCACCATCAGGACCGAGCCCTCCACTGAAGCTTTCTTT.

The chain is built from TRBV19 and TRBJ2-1; 10 bases are a match to TRBD2. V trimming: 3 bases; J trimming: 10 bases; junction bases outside the gene matches: 9. The CDR3 runs 15 residues. Germline V lookup: CDR1 LNHDA, CDR2 SQIVND (reference sequence). The CDR3 region has the DNA TGTGCCAGTAGTATCCGTCTAGCGGGGGCCATGGAGCAGTTCTTC. Its translation: CASSIRLAGAMEQFF.

This clonotype showed up just a few times. The chain employs TRBV24-1 and TRBJ2-5, with D possibly matching TRBD2 (6 bases). Deletions cut 0 bases from V and 5 bases from J, with 12 bases between. Germline CDR1 reads KGHDR; CDR2 reads SFDVKD. CDR3 length: 15 amino acids. CDR3 nucleotide sequence: TGTGCCACCAGTGATTTGCGGGGGAAGTCGGAGACCCAGTACTTC. This encodes CATSDLRGKSETQYF.

This clonotype was found many times. This chain connects TRBV7-8 to TRBJ2-7, with D unclear. The CDR3 extends over 11 amino acids. Trimming stripped 5 bases from V and 3 bases from J, with 5 bases between. Germline V lookup: CDR1 SGHVS, CDR2 FQNEAQ. The CDR3 here is CASSRDYEQYF. The DNA of the CDR3 is TGTGCCAGCAGCCGCGACTACGAGCAGTACTTC.

This clonotype came up a few times. The chain is built from TRBV7-3 and TRBJ2-7; D tentatively fits TRBD1 or TRBD2 (5 bases each). This CDR3 comprises 14 residues. Trimming took 1 base from V and 1 from J, leaving 8 bases between them. Germline CDR1 SGHTA, CDR2 FQGTGA. CDR3 sequence (DNA): TGTGCCAGCAGCTTAAGAGGGGATTCCTACGAGCAGTACTTC. It is translated as CASSLRGDSYEQYF.

This clonotype was found a few times. The chain uses TRBV12-5 and TRBJ2-6; D remains ambiguous. This CDR3 is built from 13 residues. The V and J ends lost 7 bases and 0 bases respectively, with 4 bases between them. Germline loops: CDR1 LGHNT, CDR2 FRNRAP. The CDR3 is CASESSGANVLTF. The CDR3, as DNA: TGTGCTAGTGAGAGCTCTGGGGCCAACGTCCTGACTTTC.

The gene calls are TRBV6-1 and TRBJ2-7; 9 bases match TRBD2. The V segment lost 8 bases and the J segment 3 bases; nucleotides outside the gene matches: 8. Looked up from germline, CDR1 is MNHNS and CDR2 is SASEGT. CDR3 length: 14 residues. CDR3 DNA: TGTGCCAGCCTCGCCGGGACTAGCCTCTACGAGCAGTACTTC. This sequence encodes CASLAGTSLYEQYF.